This T cell receptor (beta chain) was documented in a study of sequential checkpoint blockade in melanoma. Treatment specified: randomized to nivolumab then ipilimumab (arm A) or the reverse (arm B). From thawed PBMCs, live CD3+CD8+ cells negative for CD19 and CD56 were sorted. Data came from immunoSEQ multiplex PCR; TCRdb stores just in-frame clones and leaves some out. Found here are about 40,000 clones, around 86% of them singletons; the top ten hold around 12%. V was pared by 1 base and J by 5 bases, with 9 bases of the junction left unmatched. There are 15 residues in the CDR3. Germline V gives CDR1 SGHRS, CDR2 YFSETQ.

The TCR was taken from a human donor with melanoma. This sample comprised CD8+ T cells sorted from blood (inferred from file names), obtained from a patient given nivolumab and ipilimumab in sequence. V and J are TRBV5-1 and TRBJ2-7; 7 nucleotides agree with TRBD2. The CDR3 sequence is CASSLTGLGGNEQYV. The CDR3 DNA sequence: TGCGCCAGCAGCTTGACGGGACTGGGGGGGAACGAGCAGTACGTC.